This TCR beta chain was identified in a study of human T cells and chemical hapten exposure. Background on the study: 0.01% DPC was applied to the upper back in patch tests, which were read at 6 days. Whole-study results and caveats: Against controls, expanded TCRs gave rise to significantly more large CDR3 similarity clusters.

This clonotype was found a few times. Antigen unknown. This sample's time point: patch test 3, about 24 weeks after DPC sensitization. Treatment specified: therapeutic diphenylcyclopropenone sensitization with weekly scalp DPC. TCRdb re-called the RACE reads with MiXCR, one entry per CDR3 protein. This table has 90,000 to 110,000 distinct CDR3 sequences, nearly 35% appearing once. V lost 1 base and J lost 7, with 11 bases in between. There are 13 residues in the CDR3. Germline CDR1 is DFQATT and CDR2 is SNEGSKA (reference sequence). V is TRBV20-1 and J is TRBJ1-3; D call uncertain. This clonotype originated in a man aged 35-49 years with alopecia areata. Some clones in this sample may be carry-over from other donors' samples. This specimen consisted of whole blood, obtained in connection with sensitization to the hapten diphenylcyclopropenone (DPC). This CDR3 is CSARAGVENTIYF. CDR3 sequence (DNA): TGCAGTGCTAGAGCCGGGGTGGAGAACACCATATATTTT.